The 15 T cell receptor beta chains below all came from one sample that was sequenced in a study of T cells in Graves' hyperthyroidism and ophthalmopathy (dated by TCRdb to the late 2010s). Libraries were constructed by multiplex PCR. The sequencer listed for this sample is Illumina HiSeq 2000. The TCR beta CDR3 regions were amplified from RNA transcripts. The TCR CDR3 was subjected to a first round of RT-PCR using the HTBI primer set and the Qiagen OneStep RT-PCR kit. In TCRdb, the public reads were trimmed at Q25 with fastp and aligned with MiXCR, with productive beta chains retained. Every distinct CDR3 protein forms one entry, paired with its most common genes and DNA. In all, the sample holds around 480,000 distinct CDR3 sequences, and approximately 15% of those were seen once. Clones ranked in the top ten supply less than 20% of the sample. Sequencing used blood. Receptors were obtained from a woman between 18 and 29 years old with Graves' hyperthyroidism.

The chain employs TRBV7-9 and TRBJ1-4, with D possibly matching TRBD1 (5 bases). V was clipped by 4 bases and J by 5 bases, with 14 bases between them. Germline loops: CDR1 SEHNR, CDR2 FQNEAQ (reference sequence). This CDR3 contains 15 residues. The chain's CDR3 is CASSYSQGLNEKLFF. CDR3 nucleotide sequence: TGTGCCAGCAGCTACTCTCAGGGACTGAATGAAAAACTGTTTTTT.

This clonotype was counted many times. The rearrangement joins TRBV20-1 to TRBJ1-2; 9 nucleotides match TRBD1. J was trimmed by 2 bases and V by 6 bases; bases with no gene match: 7. Germline CDR1 reads DFQATT; CDR2 reads SNEGSKA (reference sequence). The length of the CDR3 is 14 residues. As DNA, the CDR3 is TGCAGTGCACACGCTACAGGGGGCAACTATGGCTACACCTTC. Translated, it gives CSAHATGGNYGYTF.

This clonotype was seen many times. This chain joins TRBV7-3 and TRBJ2-5; 11 nucleotides match TRBD2. The CDR3 consists of 15 residues. J gave up 5 bases and V 5 bases, and 7 bases lay outside the gene matches. Germline V gene data show CDR1 as SGHTA and CDR2 as FQGTGA. CDR3 sequence reads: CASSGTSGSRETQYF. CDR3 nucleotides: TGTGCCAGCAGCGGTACTAGCGGGAGTAGGGAGACCCAGTACTTC. Drawing the rest from reference TRBV7-3 and TRBJ2-5, the complete variable domain is GAGVSQTPSNKVTEKGKYVELRCDPISGHTALYWYRQSLGQGPEFLIYFQGTGAADDSGLPNDRFFAVRPEGSVSTLKIQRTERGDSAVYLCASSGTSGSRETQYFGPGTRLLVL.

This clonotype was found many times. The rearrangement links TRBV27 to TRBJ2-7; maybe TRBD2 (6 bases). CDR1 and CDR2 (germline): MNHEY, SMNVEV (reference sequence). Trimming took off 6 bases at V and 3 bases at J, with 15 bases between the two ends. The CDR3 consists of 14 residues. CDR3 in amino acids: CASRGLSQYYEQYV. The DNA for the CDR3 is TGTGCCAGCAGGGGACTGAGCCAGTACTACGAGCAGTACGTC.

This clonotype was seen ten or more times. This chain joins TRBV2 and TRBJ1-4, with D unresolved. Germline V gene data show CDR1 as SNHLY and CDR2 as FYNNEI. The CDR3 has 16 amino acids. Trimming took 4 bases from V and 5 from J, leaving 17 bases between them. As DNA, the CDR3 is TGTGCCAGCAGTGGGCCCCGGGCGGACCTGAATGAAAAACTGTTTTTT. As protein: CASSGPRADLNEKLFF.

The chain recombines TRBV5-1 with TRBJ2-2; D is unresolved. Trimming cost V 0 bases and J 3 bases, with 9 bases left between them. CDR1 and CDR2 from the germline V gene are SGHRS and YFSETQ. CDR3 length: 15 amino acids. The CDR3 is CASSLAGPDTGELFF. For the CDR3, the DNA is TGCGCCAGCAGCTTGGCCGGACCAGACACCGGGGAGCTGTTTTTT.

This clonotype was found a few times. This chain joins TRBV6-1 and TRBJ2-7; possibly TRBD1 for D (6 bases). Germline-derived CDR1 and CDR2 are MNHNS and SASEGT. This CDR3 has 14 residues. V lost 5 bases to trimming and J lost 5 bases, with 16 bases between them. The CDR3 nucleotides are TGTGCCAGCAGTCTCCGGCAGGGGTTCCACGAGCAGTACTTC. Translated, it gives CASSLRQGFHEQYF.

There are a few counts of this clonotype. The J gene is TRBJ2-7, the V gene TRBV6-5; 9 bases are a match to TRBD2. CDR3 length equals 16 residues. Germline values: CDR1 MNHEY, CDR2 SVGAGI. The J segment lost 1 base and the V segment lost 0 bases, leaving 4 bases of the junction unmatched. This CDR3 reads CASSYSTLAGSYEQYF. Here the CDR3 DNA reads TGTGCCAGCAGTTACTCGACTCTAGCGGGGTCCTACGAGCAGTACTTC.

This clonotype has at least ten counts. The J gene is TRBJ2-1, the V gene TRBV3-1, with 7 bases matching TRBD2. Germline loops: CDR1 LGHDT, CDR2 YNNKEL (reference sequence). The CDR3 length is 15 residues. Trimming removed 3 bases from V and 6 bases from J; junction bases left unmatched: 8. This CDR3 is CASSQMRLAANEQFF. The CDR3 DNA follows: TGTGCCAGCAGCCAGATGAGACTAGCTGCCAATGAGCAGTTCTTC.

In its sample, this clonotype was seen many times. The chain couples TRBV19 to TRBJ2-7; TRBD2 matches 15 bases. The J segment lost 0 bases and the V segment lost 8 bases, leaving 5 bases of the junction unmatched. From germline, CDR1 is LNHDA and CDR2 SQIVND (reference sequence). CDR3 length equals 16 residues. The CDR3 DNA reads as TGTGCCAGTGGGACTAGCGGGAGGTCGAGCTCCTACGAGCAGTACTTC. It yields the protein CASGTSGRSSSYEQYF.

The table lists this clonotype with a few counts. The genes are TRBV6-1 and TRBJ2-7, with D perhaps matching TRBD1 or TRBD2 (5 bases each). The germline V and J ends were trimmed by 2 bases and 9 bases, with 26 bases remaining between them. Germline values: CDR1 MNHNS, CDR2 SASEGT. This CDR3 is built from 17 residues. The CDR3 DNA reads as TGTGCCAGCAGTGAATGGGGTACCGGGACCAGATATGAGCCGCAGTACGTC. The encoded protein is CASSEWGTGTRYEPQYV.

The sample holds a few counts of this clonotype. CDR3 nucleotide sequence: TGCGCCAGCCGTGATGGACTCAGGAACGAGCAGTACTTC. Protein sequence: CASRDGLRNEQYF. The chain carries TRBV5-1 and TRBJ2-7; possible D gene TRBD2, 5 bases. Trimming took 7 bases from V and 5 from J, leaving 16 bases between them. Germline CDR1 and CDR2: SGHRS and YFSETQ. This CDR3 has 13 amino acids.

V is TRBV19 and J is TRBJ2-1, with D uncertain. Matching the DNA end better, TRBJ2-7 makes the J call doubtful. The CDR3 is 13 amino acids. From germline, CDR1 is LNHDA and CDR2 SQIVND (reference sequence). The CDR3 DNA reads TGTGCCAGTACCCCGGACGGCTACAATGAGCAGTACTTC. Translated, it gives CASTPDGYNEQYF.

This clonotype has at least ten counts. This chain connects TRBV29-1 to TRBJ2-2; maybe TRBD2 (5 bases). The CDR3 has 15 amino acids. Germline V lookup: CDR1 SQVTM, CDR2 ANQGSEA. Trimming stripped 5 bases from V and 0 bases from J, with 13 bases between. The CDR3 DNA follows: TGCAGCGTTCTTAGCGCACAAACGAACACCGGGGAGCTGTTTTTT. This translates into CSVLSAQTNTGELFF.

This clonotype has at least ten counts. This chain links TRBV3-1 with TRBJ2-5; weak D call: TRBD2 (6 bases). V was cut by 2 bases and J by 3 bases, with 16 bases left in between. Per the germline V gene, CDR1 is LGHDT and CDR2 is YNNKEL (reference sequence). This CDR3 comprises 16 residues. This chain's CDR3 is CASSQIGGVGEETQYF. The CDR3 DNA follows: TGTGCCAGCAGCCAAATCGGGGGAGTGGGGGAAGAGACCCAGTACTTC.